This T cell receptor beta chain is drawn from a study of CD8 T cells in Susac syndrome. RNA amounts of about 0.45 to 1 ug underwent reverse transcription with random hexamers. Across 54 Vbeta and 13 Jbeta, immunoSEQ multiplex PCR amplified TCR beta CDR3. TCRdb redid the calling of the immunoSEQ multiplex PCR reads with MiXCR, one entry per CDR3 protein. The sample records hundreds of thousands of distinct CDR3 sequences, around 83% being singletons. Of note for this clonotype: Its antigen remains unidentified.

Study conclusions and caveats: It was acknowledged in the study that the number of individuals who were included in its TCR sequencing and HLA analysis was relatively small.

Sequencing targeted TCR beta in T cells from blood (CD8+ and CD4+). Both CD4+ and CD8+ T cells were negatively isolated, and TEMRA cells underwent FACS enrichment. The CDR3 sequence is 14 residues long. V was clipped by 2 bases and J by 4 bases, with 11 bases between them. Germline V lookup: CDR1 MNHEY, CDR2 SMNVEV (reference sequence). The chain carries TRBV27 and TRBJ1-2; D unclear. Sequencing was carried out using CD8+ T cells from PBMCs. The source is a human donor with multiple sclerosis. The CDR3 DNA sequence: TGTGCCAGCAGTTTACGGGCCGAAGGCTATGGCTACACCTTC. This gives the protein CASSLRAEGYGYTF.